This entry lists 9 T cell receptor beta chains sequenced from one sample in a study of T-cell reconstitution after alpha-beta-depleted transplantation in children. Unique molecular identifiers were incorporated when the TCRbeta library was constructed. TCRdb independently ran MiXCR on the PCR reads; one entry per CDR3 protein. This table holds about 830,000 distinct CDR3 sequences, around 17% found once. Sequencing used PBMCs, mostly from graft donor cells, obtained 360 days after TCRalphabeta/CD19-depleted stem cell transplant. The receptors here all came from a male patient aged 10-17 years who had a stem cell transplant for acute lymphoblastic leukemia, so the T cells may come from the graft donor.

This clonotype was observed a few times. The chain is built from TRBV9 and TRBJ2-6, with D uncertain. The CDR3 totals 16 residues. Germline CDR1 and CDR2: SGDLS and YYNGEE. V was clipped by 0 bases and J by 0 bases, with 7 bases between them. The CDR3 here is CASSVVGVSGANVLTF. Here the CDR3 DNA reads TGTGCCAGCAGCGTAGTTGGAGTCTCTGGGGCCAACGTCCTGACTTTC.

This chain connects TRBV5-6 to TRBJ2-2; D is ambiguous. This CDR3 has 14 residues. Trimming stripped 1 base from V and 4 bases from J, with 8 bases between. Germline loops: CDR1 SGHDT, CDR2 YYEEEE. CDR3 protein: CASSLFLATGELFF. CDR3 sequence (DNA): TGTGCCAGCAGCTTGTTTCTGGCCACCGGGGAGCTGTTTTTT.

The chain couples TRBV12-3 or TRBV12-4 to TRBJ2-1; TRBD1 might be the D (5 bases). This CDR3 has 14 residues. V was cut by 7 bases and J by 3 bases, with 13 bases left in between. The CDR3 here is CASTLPDSYNEQFF. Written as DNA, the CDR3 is TGTGCCAGCACGTTGCCTGACAGCTACAATGAGCAGTTCTTC.

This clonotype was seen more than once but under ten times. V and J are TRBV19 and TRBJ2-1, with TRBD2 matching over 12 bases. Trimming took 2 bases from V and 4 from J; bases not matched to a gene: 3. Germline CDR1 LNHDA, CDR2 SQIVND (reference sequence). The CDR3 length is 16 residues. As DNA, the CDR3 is TGTGCCAGTAGTATAACTAGCGGGAGGCTGTACAATGAGCAGTTCTTC. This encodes CASSITSGRLYNEQFF.

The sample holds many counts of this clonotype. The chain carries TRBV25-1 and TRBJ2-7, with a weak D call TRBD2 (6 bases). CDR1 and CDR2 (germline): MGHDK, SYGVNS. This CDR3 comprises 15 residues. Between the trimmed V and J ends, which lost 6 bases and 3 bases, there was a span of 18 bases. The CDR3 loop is CASSKDYSGLYEQYF. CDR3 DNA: TGTGCCAGCAGCAAAGACTATTCGGGACTCTACGAGCAGTACTTC.

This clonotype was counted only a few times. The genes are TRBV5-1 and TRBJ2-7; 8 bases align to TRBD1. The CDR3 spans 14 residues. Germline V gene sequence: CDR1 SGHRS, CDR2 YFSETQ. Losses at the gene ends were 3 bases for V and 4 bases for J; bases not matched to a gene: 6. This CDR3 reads CASSYQQGDYEQYF. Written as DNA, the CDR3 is TGCGCCAGCAGCTATCAACAGGGGGATTACGAGCAGTACTTC. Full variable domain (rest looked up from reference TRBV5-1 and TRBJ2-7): KAGVTQTPRYLIKTRGQQVTLSCSPISGHRSVSWYQQTPGQGLQFLFEYFSETQRNKGNFPGRFSGRQFSNSRSEMNVSTLELGDSALYLCASSYQQGDYEQYFGPGTRLTVT.

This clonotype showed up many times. The CDR3 loop reads CASLGRFYEQYF. Here the CDR3 DNA reads TGCGCCAGCCTGGGGAGGTTCTACGAGCAGTACTTC. The V call is TRBV10-2, the J call TRBJ2-7; D may be TRBD2 (6 bases). CDR3 length: 12 residues. V lost 8 bases to trimming and J lost 3 bases, with 11 bases between them. Germline V CDR1 and CDR2: WSHSY, SAAADI.

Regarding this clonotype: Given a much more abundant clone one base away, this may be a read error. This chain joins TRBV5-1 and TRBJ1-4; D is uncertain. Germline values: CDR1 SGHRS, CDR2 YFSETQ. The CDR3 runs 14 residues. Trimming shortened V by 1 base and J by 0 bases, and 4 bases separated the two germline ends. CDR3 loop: CASSLSTTNEKLFF. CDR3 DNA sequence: TGCGCCAGCAGCTTGAGTACAACTAATGAAAAACTGTTTTTT. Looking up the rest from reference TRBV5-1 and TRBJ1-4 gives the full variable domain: KAGVTQTPRYLIKTRGQQVTLSCSPISGHRSVSWYQQTPGQGLQFLFEYFSETQRNKGNFPGRFSGRQFSNSRSEMNVSTLELGDSALYLCASSLSTTNEKLFFGSGTQLSVL.

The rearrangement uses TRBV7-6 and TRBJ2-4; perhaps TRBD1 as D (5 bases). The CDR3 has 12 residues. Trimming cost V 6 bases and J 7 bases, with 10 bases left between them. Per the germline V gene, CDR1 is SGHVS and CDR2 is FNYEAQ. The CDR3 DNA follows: TGTGCCAGCAGGGGGTCAGGGAACATTCAGTACTTC. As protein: CASRGSGNIQYF.